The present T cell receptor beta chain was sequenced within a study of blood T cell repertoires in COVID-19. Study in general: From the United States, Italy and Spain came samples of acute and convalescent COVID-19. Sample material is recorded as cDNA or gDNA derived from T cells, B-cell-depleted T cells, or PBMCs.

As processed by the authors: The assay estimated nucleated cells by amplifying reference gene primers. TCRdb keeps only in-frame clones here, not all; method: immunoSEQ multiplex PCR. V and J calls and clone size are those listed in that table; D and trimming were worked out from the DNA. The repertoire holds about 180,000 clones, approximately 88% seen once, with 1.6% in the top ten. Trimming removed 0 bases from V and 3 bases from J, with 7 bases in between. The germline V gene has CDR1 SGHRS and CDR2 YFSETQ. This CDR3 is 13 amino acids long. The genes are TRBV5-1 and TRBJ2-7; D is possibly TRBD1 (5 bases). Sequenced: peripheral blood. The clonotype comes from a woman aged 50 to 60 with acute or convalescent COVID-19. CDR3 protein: CASSLARDYEQYF. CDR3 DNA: TGCGCCAGCAGCTTGGCCAGGGACTACGAGCAGTACTTC.